This T cell receptor beta chain comes out of a study of vaccination effects on CD4 cells after COVID-19. Study findings and constraints: The study, lacking early post-infection timepoints, had few convalescent patients. Cross-reactivity toward common cold coronaviruses was confined to only 1 of 255 vaccine-induced clones in healthy vaccinees.

Before sequencing took place, the ViraFEST assay used viral peptide pools to expand antigen-specific CD4+ T cells. Cells that had been cultured for approximately ten days were the source of isolated CD4+ T cells. The cohort was immunized with two doses of either the BNT162b2 or mRNA-1273 vaccine. Wells each received around 2 million PBMC, cultured with around 10 IU/ml IL-2 and about 9 ug/ml peptides. With regard to this clone: The antigen is not known.

Measured with immunoSEQ multiplex PCR; TCRdb has only the in-frame clones, and not every one. The profile shows tens of thousands of clones, roughly 79% of them singletons. The ends were cut back, 5 bases at V and 6 bases at J, with 20 bases in the middle. CDR1 and CDR2 (germline): MNHEY, SVGEGT. This CDR3 contains 16 residues. The TCR comes from a human donor who received a COVID-19 vaccine. Some clones in this sample may be carry-over from other donors' samples. The rearrangement uses TRBV6-2 or TRBV6-3 and TRBJ1-5; D gene uncertain. The sample in question was CD4+ T cells from PBMCs cultured with SARS-CoV-2 spike peptides, obtained after COVID-19 vaccination. The CDR3 loop reads CASSSYRETIIQPQHF. The CDR3 region has the DNA TGTGCCAGCAGTAGCTACCGGGAAACCATAATTCAGCCCCAGCATTTT.